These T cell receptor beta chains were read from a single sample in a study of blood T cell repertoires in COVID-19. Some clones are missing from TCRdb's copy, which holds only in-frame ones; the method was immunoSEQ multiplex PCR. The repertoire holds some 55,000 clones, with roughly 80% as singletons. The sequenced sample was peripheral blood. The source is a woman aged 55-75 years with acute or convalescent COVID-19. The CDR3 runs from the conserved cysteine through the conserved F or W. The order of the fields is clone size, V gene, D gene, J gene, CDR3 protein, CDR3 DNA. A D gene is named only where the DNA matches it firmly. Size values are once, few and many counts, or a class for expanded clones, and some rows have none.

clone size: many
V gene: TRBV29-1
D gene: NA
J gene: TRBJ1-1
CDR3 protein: CSVRQVNTEAFF
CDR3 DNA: TGCAGCGTTAGACAGGTGAACACTGAAGCTTTCTTT

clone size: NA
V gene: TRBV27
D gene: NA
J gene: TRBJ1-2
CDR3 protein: CASSFFPPRGSYTF
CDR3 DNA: TGTGCCAGCAGTTTTTTCCCCCCTAGGGGCAGCTACACCTTC

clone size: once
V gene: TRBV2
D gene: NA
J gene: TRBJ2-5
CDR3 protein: CASSELGGGKETQYF
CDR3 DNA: TGTGCCAGCAGTGAACTAGGGGGGGGAAAGGAGACCCAGTACTTC

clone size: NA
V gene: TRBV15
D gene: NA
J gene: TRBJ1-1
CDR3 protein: CATSRDPGLRNTEAFF
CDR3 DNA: TGTGCCACCAGCAGAGATCCAGGGCTCCGTAACACTGAAGCTTTCTTT

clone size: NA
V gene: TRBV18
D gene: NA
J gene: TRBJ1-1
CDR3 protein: CASSPGRGTEAFF
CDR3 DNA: TGTGCCAGCTCTCCGGGTCGGGGCACTGAAGCTTTCTTT

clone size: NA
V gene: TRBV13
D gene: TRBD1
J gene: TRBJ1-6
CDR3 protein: CASSSPTGTGDSPLHF
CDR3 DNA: TGTGCCAGCAGCTCCCCAACGGGGACAGGGGATTCACCCCTCCACTTT

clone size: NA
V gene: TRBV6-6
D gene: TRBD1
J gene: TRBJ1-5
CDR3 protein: CASKDRVGNQPQHF
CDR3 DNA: TGTGCCAGCAAGGACAGGGTCGGCAATCAGCCCCAGCATTTT

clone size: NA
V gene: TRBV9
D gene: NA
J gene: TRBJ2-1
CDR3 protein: CASSAFRLAATNEQFF
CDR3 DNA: TGTGCCAGCAGCGCCTTCCGACTCGCGGCAACTAATGAGCAGTTCTTC

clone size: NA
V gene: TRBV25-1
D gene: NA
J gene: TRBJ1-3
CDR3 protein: CASRQGFGNTIYF
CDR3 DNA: TGTGCCAGCAGACAGGGCTTCGGAAACACCATATATTTT

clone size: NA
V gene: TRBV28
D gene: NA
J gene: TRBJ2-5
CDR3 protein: CASSLRETQYF
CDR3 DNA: TGTGCCAGCAGTTTACGAGAGACCCAGTACTTC

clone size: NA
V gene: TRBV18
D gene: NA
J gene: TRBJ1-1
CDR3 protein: CASSPRQNTEAFF
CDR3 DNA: TGTGCCAGCTCACCGCGACAGAACACTGAAGCTTTCTTT

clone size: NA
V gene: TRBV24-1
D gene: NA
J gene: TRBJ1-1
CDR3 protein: CATSQGPNTEAFF
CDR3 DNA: TGTGCCACCAGCCAGGGGCCGAACACTGAAGCTTTCTTT

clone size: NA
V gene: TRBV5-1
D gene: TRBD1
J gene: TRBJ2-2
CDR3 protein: CASSDTQGASVTGELFF
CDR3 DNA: TGCGCCAGCAGCGATACCCAGGGGGCGAGTGTCACCGGGGAGCTGTTTTTT

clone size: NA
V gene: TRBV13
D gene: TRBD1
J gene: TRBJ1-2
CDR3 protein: CASSLRRDRVYGYTF
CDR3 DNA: TGTGCCAGCAGCTTAAGGCGGGACAGGGTATATGGCTACACCTTC

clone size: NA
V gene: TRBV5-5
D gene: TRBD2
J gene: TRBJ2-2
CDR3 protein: CASSQPGLASNTGELFF
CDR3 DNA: TGTGCCAGCAGCCAACCGGGACTAGCCTCGAACACCGGGGAGCTGTTTTTT

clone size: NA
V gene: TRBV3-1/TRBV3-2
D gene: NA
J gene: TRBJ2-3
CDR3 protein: CASSQYGHPTDTQYF
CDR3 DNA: TGTGCCAGCAGCCAATATGGACACCCCACAGATACGCAGTATTTT

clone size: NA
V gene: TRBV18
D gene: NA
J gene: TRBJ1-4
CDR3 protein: CASSPPQGSGNEKLFF
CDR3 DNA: TGTGCCAGCTCACCCCCTCAGGGGTCGGGTAATGAAAAACTGTTTTTT

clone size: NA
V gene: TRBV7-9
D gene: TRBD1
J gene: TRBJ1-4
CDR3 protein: CASRQGVNEKLFF
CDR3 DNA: TGTGCCAGTCGACAGGGCGTTAATGAAAAACTGTTTTTT

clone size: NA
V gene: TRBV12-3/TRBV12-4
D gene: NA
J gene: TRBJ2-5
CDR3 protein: CASSSTNQETQYF
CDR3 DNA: TGTGCCAGCAGTTCGACAAACCAAGAGACCCAGTACTTC

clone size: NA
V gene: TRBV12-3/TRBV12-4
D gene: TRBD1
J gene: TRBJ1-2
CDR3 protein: CASSPGTDYGYTF
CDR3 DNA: TGTGCCAGCAGTCCCGGGACAGACTATGGCTACACCTTC

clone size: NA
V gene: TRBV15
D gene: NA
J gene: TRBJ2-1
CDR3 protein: CATSNRVGYNEQFF
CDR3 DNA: TGTGCCACCAGTAACAGGGTGGGCTACAATGAGCAGTTCTTC

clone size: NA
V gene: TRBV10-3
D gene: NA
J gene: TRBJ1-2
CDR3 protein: CAISRVVDYGYTF
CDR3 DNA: TGTGCCATCAGCCGAGTTGTGGACTATGGCTACACCTTC